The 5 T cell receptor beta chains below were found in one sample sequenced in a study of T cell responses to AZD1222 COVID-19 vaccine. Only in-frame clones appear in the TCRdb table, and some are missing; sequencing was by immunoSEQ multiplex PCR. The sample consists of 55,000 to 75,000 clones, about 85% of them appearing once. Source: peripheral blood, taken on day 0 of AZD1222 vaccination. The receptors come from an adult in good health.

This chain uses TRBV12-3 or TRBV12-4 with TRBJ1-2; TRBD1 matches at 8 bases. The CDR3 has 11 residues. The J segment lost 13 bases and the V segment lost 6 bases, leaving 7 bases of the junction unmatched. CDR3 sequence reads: CASSASDRATF. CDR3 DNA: TGTGCCAGCAGCGCCTCGGACAGGGCCACCTTC.

In DNA form, the CDR3 reads TGTGCCAGCAGCCTTACAGGGGCTGGGGCCAACGTCCTGACTTTC. The encoded protein is CASSLTGAGANVLTF. V is TRBV27 and J is TRBJ2-6, with 7 bases identical to TRBD1. Losses at the gene ends were 6 bases for V and 2 bases for J; bases not matched to a gene: 4. Germline V CDR1 and CDR2: MNHEY, SMNVEV (reference sequence). The CDR3 runs 15 residues.

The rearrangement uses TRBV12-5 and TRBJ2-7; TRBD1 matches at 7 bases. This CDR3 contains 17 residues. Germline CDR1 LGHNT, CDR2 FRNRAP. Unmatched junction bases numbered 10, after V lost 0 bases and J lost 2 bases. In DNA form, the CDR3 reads TGTGCTAGTGGTTTGGTCCTCCGGGACAGAGACCCCTACGAGCAGTACTTC. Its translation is CASGLVLRDRDPYEQYF.

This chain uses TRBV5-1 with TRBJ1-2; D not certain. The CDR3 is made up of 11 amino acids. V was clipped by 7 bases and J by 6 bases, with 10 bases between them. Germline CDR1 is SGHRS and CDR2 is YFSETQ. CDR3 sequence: CASGMDDGYTF. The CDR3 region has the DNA TGCGCCAGCGGGATGGACGATGGCTACACCTTC.

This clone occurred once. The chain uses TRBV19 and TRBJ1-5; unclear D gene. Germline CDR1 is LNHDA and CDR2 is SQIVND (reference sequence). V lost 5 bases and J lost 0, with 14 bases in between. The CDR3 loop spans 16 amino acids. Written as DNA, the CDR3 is TGTGCCAGTAGTGAAAAGACCGTTTTTAGCAATCAGCCCCAGCATTTT. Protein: CASSEKTVFSNQPQHF.